The clone carrying this T cell receptor beta chain occurred a few times. The data derive from a study of blood T cells in healthy people across ages. V was pared by 4 bases and J by 1 base, with 4 bases of the junction left unmatched. This CDR3 has 16 residues. CDR1 and CDR2 (germline): SGHRS, YFSETQ. Together with a sample-barcoded 5' primer, a J-beta primer mix was included in a second PCR lasting about 7 to 11 cycles. TCRdb called the 5' RACE reads again in MiXCR, with one record for every CDR3 protein. The table lists 500,000 to 550,000 distinct CDR3 sequences, about 25% of them singletons, with approximately 8.7% in the top ten. This sample was shared with a second study, whose subject was T cells of mothers and their children.

The chain recombines TRBV5-1 with TRBJ2-4, with 11 bases lining up with TRBD1. This TCR was sampled from a boy younger than 18 in good health. Material for sequencing was blood. CDR3 protein: CASSTGQGAAKNIQYF. CDR3 nucleotide sequence: TGCGCCAGCAGCACCGGACAGGGGGCTGCCAAAAACATTCAGTACTTC.